This T cell receptor beta chain was profiled in a study of T cell responses to AZD1222 COVID-19 vaccine. Study conclusions and caveats: Seropositive AZD1222 recipients at baseline numbered only five or six. All repertoire sampling was performed exclusively after the peak T cell response.

Sequencing used immunoSEQ multiplex PCR; TCRdb keeps in-frame clones, though not all of them. Of under 150,000 clones listed, roughly 88% were seen once; the top ten hold 1.6%. In the case of this clone: The antigen is undetermined.

V was trimmed by 5 bases and J by 3 bases, leaving 11 bases between them. Germline V CDR1 and CDR2: SGHTA, FQGNSA. This CDR3 spans 14 amino acids. The sample here was peripheral blood, taken 28 days after the second AZD1222 dose. The rearrangement joins TRBV7-2 to TRBJ1-5, with D uncertain. The TCR comes from an adult who received the AZD1222 COVID-19 vaccine. CDR3 residues: CASSPSAVNQPQHF. The CDR3 DNA follows: TGTGCCAGCAGCCCTTCTGCGGTCAATCAGCCCCAGCATTTT.